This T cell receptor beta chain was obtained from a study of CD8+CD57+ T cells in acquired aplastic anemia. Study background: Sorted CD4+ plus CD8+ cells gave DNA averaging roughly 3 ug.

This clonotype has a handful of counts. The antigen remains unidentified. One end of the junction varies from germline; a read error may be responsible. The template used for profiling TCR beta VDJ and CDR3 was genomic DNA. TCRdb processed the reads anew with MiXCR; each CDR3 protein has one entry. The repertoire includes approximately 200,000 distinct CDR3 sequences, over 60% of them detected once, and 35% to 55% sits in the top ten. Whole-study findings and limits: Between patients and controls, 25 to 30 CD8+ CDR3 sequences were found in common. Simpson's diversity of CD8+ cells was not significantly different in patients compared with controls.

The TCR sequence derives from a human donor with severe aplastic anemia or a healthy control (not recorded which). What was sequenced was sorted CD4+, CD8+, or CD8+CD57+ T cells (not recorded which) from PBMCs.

As DNA, the CDR3 is TGCGCCAGCAGTGAAGGCGGTGGCTACACCTTC. Encoded protein: CASSEGGGYTF. This chain joins TRBV6-6 and TRBJ1-2; the D is unclear. The CDR3 spans 11 residues. Germline V gives CDR1 MNHNY, CDR2 SVGAGI (reference sequence).